This is a list of T cell receptor beta chains from one sample in a study of T cell responses to AZD1222 COVID-19 vaccine. Assay used: immunoSEQ multiplex PCR; TCRdb lists only in-frame clones, some missing. The sample consists of around 78,000 clones, around 90% of them appearing once. The sequencing used peripheral blood, collected on day 0 of MenACWY control vaccination. The receptors shown here come from an adult in good health. CDR3s include the opening cysteine and the closing phenylalanine or tryptophan. The D gene is left open where the match is weak. Where a row states a size, it is once, few, many or the class of an expanded clone; other rows omit it.

CDR3 protein: CASVQRGAADTQYF; CDR3 DNA: TGTGCCAGTGTGCAGCGGGGGGCAGCAGATACGCAGTATTTT; clone size: -; J gene: TRBJ2-3; V gene: TRBV3-1/TRBV3-2; D gene: TRBD2
CDR3 protein: CATSAGQGRADTQYF; CDR3 DNA: TGTGCCACCAGTGCCGGACAGGGACGCGCAGATACGCAGTATTTT; clone size: -; J gene: TRBJ2-3; V gene: TRBV24-1; D gene: TRBD1
CDR3 protein: CAWSLQVNTEAFF; CDR3 DNA: TGTGCCTGGAGTTTACAGGTGAACACTGAAGCTTTCTTT; clone size: -; J gene: TRBJ1-1; V gene: TRBV30; D gene: -
CDR3 protein: CAWSVGQGVNTIYF; CDR3 DNA: TGTGCCTGGAGTGTCGGACAGGGCGTAAACACCATATATTTT; clone size: once; J gene: TRBJ1-3; V gene: TRBV30; D gene: TRBD1
CDR3 protein: CASSNQGAHTDTQYF; CDR3 DNA: TGCGCCAGCAGCAATCAGGGGGCGCATACAGATACGCAGTATTTT; clone size: -; J gene: TRBJ2-3; V gene: TRBV5-1; D gene: TRBD1
CDR3 protein: CASSPGGQGTPNYGYTF; CDR3 DNA: TGTGCCAGCAGCCCGGGAGGACAGGGGACCCCTAACTATGGCTACACCTTC; clone size: -; J gene: TRBJ1-2; V gene: TRBV7-9; D gene: TRBD1
CDR3 protein: CASSPRRSGEQFF; CDR3 DNA: TGCGCCAGCAGCCCTAGACGGAGCGGTGAGCAGTTCTTC; clone size: once; J gene: TRBJ2-1; V gene: TRBV4-1; D gene: -
CDR3 protein: CASSPGQGPGLNGEKLFF; CDR3 DNA: TGCGCCAGCAGCCCAGGACAGGGGCCTGGCCTTAATGGTGAAAAACTGTTTTTT; clone size: -; J gene: TRBJ1-4; V gene: TRBV5-1; D gene: TRBD1
CDR3 protein: CSVGKGQDEQYF; CDR3 DNA: TGCAGCGTTGGAAAGGGGCAGGACGAGCAGTACTTC; clone size: -; J gene: TRBJ2-7; V gene: TRBV29-1; D gene: -
CDR3 protein: CASSLGVSNQPQHF; CDR3 DNA: TGTGCCAGCAGTTTGGGGGTAAGCAATCAGCCCCAGCATTTT; clone size: -; J gene: TRBJ1-5; V gene: TRBV28; D gene: -
CDR3 protein: CASSEAGRDQPQHF; CDR3 DNA: TGTGCCAGCAGTGAGGCAGGGAGGGATCAGCCCCAGCATTTT; clone size: few; J gene: TRBJ1-5; V gene: TRBV25-1; D gene: -
CDR3 protein: CASVRSRGDTQYF; CDR3 DNA: TGTGCCAGCGTTAGGTCCCGGGGAGATACGCAGTATTTT; clone size: once; J gene: TRBJ2-3; V gene: TRBV6-5; D gene: -
CDR3 protein: CASSRSGLETQYF; CDR3 DNA: TGTGCCAGCAGCCGCTCGGGGCTAGAGACCCAGTACTTC; clone size: -; J gene: TRBJ2-5; V gene: TRBV11-2; D gene: -
CDR3 protein: CASSFGQGSQPQHF; CDR3 DNA: TGTGCCAGCAGCTTCGGGCAGGGGTCTCAGCCCCAGCATTTT; clone size: -; J gene: TRBJ1-5; V gene: TRBV7-2; D gene: -
CDR3 protein: CASSYGPYEQYF; CDR3 DNA: TGTGCCAGCTCATACGGACCCTACGAGCAGTACTTC; clone size: -; J gene: TRBJ2-7; V gene: TRBV18; D gene: -
CDR3 protein: CASKDLKTEAFF; CDR3 DNA: TGTGCCTCCAAGGACCTAAAGACTGAAGCTTTCTTT; clone size: -; J gene: TRBJ1-1; V gene: TRBV11-3; D gene: -
CDR3 protein: CASSLTGRIDYGYTF; CDR3 DNA: TGTGCCAGCAGCCTGACAGGGAGGATAGACTATGGCTACACCTTC; clone size: -; J gene: TRBJ1-2; V gene: TRBV28; D gene: TRBD1
CDR3 protein: CASSLQGYGYTF; CDR3 DNA: TGTGCCAGCAGTCTCCAGGGCTATGGCTACACCTTC; clone size: -; J gene: TRBJ1-2; V gene: TRBV6-2/TRBV6-3; D gene: -
CDR3 protein: CASSQDGGTVVEKLFF; CDR3 DNA: TGCGCCAGCAGCCAAGATGGTGGGACAGTGGTTGAAAAACTGTTTTTT; clone size: -; J gene: TRBJ1-4; V gene: TRBV4-3; D gene: TRBD1
CDR3 protein: CASSPSPDRAGGYTF; CDR3 DNA: TGTGCCAGCAGCCCGTCGCCGGACAGGGCGGGGGGCTACACCTTC; clone size: once; J gene: TRBJ1-2; V gene: TRBV7-9; D gene: TRBD1
CDR3 protein: CASSYSTGSTEAFF; CDR3 DNA: TGTGCCAGCAGTTACTCGACAGGGAGCACTGAAGCTTTCTTT; clone size: -; J gene: TRBJ1-1; V gene: TRBV6-5; D gene: TRBD1
CDR3 protein: CSARGQRDGYTF; CDR3 DNA: TGCAGCGCCCGAGGGCAGAGGGATGGCTACACCTTC; clone size: -; J gene: TRBJ1-2; V gene: TRBV29-1; D gene: -
CDR3 protein: CATSEQGSYEQYF; CDR3 DNA: TGTGCCACCAGTGAACAGGGATCCTACGAGCAGTACTTC; clone size: -; J gene: TRBJ2-7; V gene: TRBV24-1; D gene: -